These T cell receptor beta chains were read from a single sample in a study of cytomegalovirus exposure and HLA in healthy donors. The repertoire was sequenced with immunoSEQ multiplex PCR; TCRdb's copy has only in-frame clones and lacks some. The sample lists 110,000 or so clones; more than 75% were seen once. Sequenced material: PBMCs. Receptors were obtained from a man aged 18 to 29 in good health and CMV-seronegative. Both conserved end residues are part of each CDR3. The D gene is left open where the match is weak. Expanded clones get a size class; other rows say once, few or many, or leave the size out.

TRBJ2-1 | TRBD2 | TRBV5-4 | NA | TGTGCCAGCAGCTTGGAGGGACTAGCGGGGGGTGAGAACAATGAGCAGTTCTTC | CASSLEGLAGGENNEQFF
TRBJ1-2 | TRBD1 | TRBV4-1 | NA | TGCGCCAGCAGCCAAACAGGGGGTGAGGGCTACACCTTC | CASSQTGGEGYTF
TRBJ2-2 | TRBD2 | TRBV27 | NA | TGTGCCAGCAAATCCGGGACTAGAAACACCGGGGAGCTGTTTTTT | CASKSGTRNTGELFF
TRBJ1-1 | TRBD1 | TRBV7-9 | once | TGTGCCAGCGCCCGATCGACAGGGATCGGCACTGAAGCTTTCTTT | CASARSTGIGTEAFF
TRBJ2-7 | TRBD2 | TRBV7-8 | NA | TGTGCCAGCAGCCCCTTACGACGCGCTAGCGGGGTCTACGAGCAGTACTTC | CASSPLRRASGVYEQYF
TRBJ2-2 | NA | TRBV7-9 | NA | TGTGCCAGCACCCCACAGGGATTAACCGGGGAGCTGTTTTTT | CASTPQGLTGELFF
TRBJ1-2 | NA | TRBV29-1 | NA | TGCAGCGCTCTGGGGCTTGGCTACACCTTC | CSALGLGYTF
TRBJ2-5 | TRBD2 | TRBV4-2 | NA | TGTGCCAGCAGCCAAGGGACGGGAGGGCCCCAAGAGACCCAGTACTTC | CASSQGTGGPQETQYF
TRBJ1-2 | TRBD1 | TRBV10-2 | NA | TGCGCCAGCAGTAGAAGACAGGGGCGGTATGGCTACACCTTC | CASSRRQGRYGYTF
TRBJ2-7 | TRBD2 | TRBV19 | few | TGTGCCAGTAGTGTACTAGCGGGGGACGAGCAGTACTTC | CASSVLAGDEQYF
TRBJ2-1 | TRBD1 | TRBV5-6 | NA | TGTGCCAGCAGCTCTGAGGACAGGATATCGGGGCAGTTCTTC | CASSSEDRISGQFF
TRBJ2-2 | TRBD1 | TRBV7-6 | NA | TGTGCCAGCACCGGCTTACTCTTGAGTCGGGACAGGACGAACACCGGGGAGCTGTTTTTT | CASTGLLLSRDRTNTGELFF
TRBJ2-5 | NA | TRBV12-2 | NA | TGTGCAAGTCGCTTAAGAACTAGCGGGAGTGAAGAGACCCAGTACTTC | CASRLRTSGSEETQYF
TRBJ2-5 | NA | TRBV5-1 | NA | TGCGCCAGCAGCTTATCGCTTGGGGGCGAGACCCAGTACTTC | CASSLSLGGETQYF
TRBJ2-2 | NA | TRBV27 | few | TGTGCCAGCAGTTCCCTTAACACCGGGGAGCTGTTTTTT | CASSSLNTGELFF
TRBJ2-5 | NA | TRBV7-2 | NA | TGTGCCAGCAGCTGGGGGCGCGAGACCCAGTACTTC | CASSWGRETQYF
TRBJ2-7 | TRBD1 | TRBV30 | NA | TGTGCCTGGAGTGGACGGGGACAAGACAGGGAAGTCTACGAGCAGTACTTC | CAWSGRGQDREVYEQYF
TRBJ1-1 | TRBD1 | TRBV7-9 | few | TGTGCCGGGGACAGGGGGCTGAACACTGAAGCTTTCTTT | CAGDRGLNTEAFF